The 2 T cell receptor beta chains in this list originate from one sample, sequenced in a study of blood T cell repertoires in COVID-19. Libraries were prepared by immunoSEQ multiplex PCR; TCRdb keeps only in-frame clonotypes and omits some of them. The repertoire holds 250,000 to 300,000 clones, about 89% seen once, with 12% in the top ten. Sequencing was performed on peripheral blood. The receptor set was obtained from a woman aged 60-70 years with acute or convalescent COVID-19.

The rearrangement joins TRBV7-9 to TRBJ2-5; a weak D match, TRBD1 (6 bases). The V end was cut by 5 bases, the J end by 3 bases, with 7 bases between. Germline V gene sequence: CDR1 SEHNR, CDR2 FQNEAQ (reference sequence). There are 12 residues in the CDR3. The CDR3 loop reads CASSPGEETQYF. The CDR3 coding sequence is TGTGCCAGCAGCCCAGGGGAAGAGACCCAGTACTTC.

CDR3 coding DNA: TGTGCCAGCGTCAGGGTGCATAGCAATCAGCCCCAGCATTTT. Amino acid sequence: CASVRVHSNQPQHF. The chain uses TRBV6-5 and TRBJ1-5; D is possibly TRBD1 (5 bases). Germline values: CDR1 MNHEY, CDR2 SVGAGI. This CDR3 comprises 14 residues. Between the trimmed V and J ends, which lost 8 bases and 0 bases, there was a span of 11 bases.